These T cell receptor beta chains were read from a single sample in a study of PD-L1 blockade in urothelial cancer. Some clones are missing from TCRdb's copy, which holds only in-frame ones; the method was immunoSEQ multiplex PCR. The table includes approximately 110,000 clones, 80% to 95% detected once. The sequenced sample was PBMCs, obtained around atezolizumab (anti-PD-L1) treatment. The receptors derive from a man in his sixties with urothelial cancer. The CDR3 runs from the conserved cysteine through the conserved F or W. The D gene is left open where the match is weak. Size is stated for part of the rows, as once, few or many counts, or as a class when the clone is expanded.

v_gene	d_gene	abundance	j_gene	CDR3aa	CDR3nt
TRBV7-3	TRBD2	NA	TRBJ2-1	CASSLKTSGRAEQFF	TGTGCCAGCAGCTTAAAGACTAGCGGGAGGGCTGAGCAGTTCTTC
TRBV7-6	NA	NA	TRBJ2-5	CASSLVVSRHVQETQYF	TGTGCCAGCAGCTTAGTGGTCTCCAGACATGTCCAAGAGACCCAGTACTTC
TRBV5-4	TRBD2	NA	TRBJ2-2	CASREAGGRAGELFF	TGTGCCAGCAGAGAGGCGGGAGGTCGGGCCGGGGAGCTGTTTTTT
TRBV5-1	NA	NA	TRBJ1-2	CASSLAQGYGYTF	TGCGCCAGCAGCTTGGCACAGGGCTATGGCTACACCTTC
TRBV6-6	TRBD2	NA	TRBJ2-7	CASNLAGVGYEQYF	TGTGCCAGCAATTTAGCGGGGGTAGGGTACGAGCAGTACTTC
TRBV4-2	NA	NA	TRBJ2-5	CASSQQPGSQETQYF	TGTGCCAGCAGCCAACAACCGGGGTCACAAGAGACCCAGTACTTC
TRBV15	NA	NA	TRBJ2-1	CATSRGGVNEQFF	TGTGCCACCAGCAGAGGGGGCGTTAATGAGCAGTTCTTC
TRBV4-3	TRBD1	once	TRBJ2-7	CASSQDRQGVDEQYF	TGCGCCAGCAGCCAAGATCGGCAGGGGGTAGACGAGCAGTACTTC
TRBV4-1	NA	NA	TRBJ2-7	CASSQEGSGAPSSYEQYF	TGCGCCAGCAGCCAAGAAGGGTCGGGAGCTCCCAGCTCCTACGAGCAGTACTTC
TRBV5-4	TRBD1	NA	TRBJ2-6	CASSQTGSGANVLTF	TGTGCCAGCAGCCAGACAGGGTCCGGGGCCAACGTCCTGACTTTC
TRBV5-1	NA	NA	TRBJ1-1	CASKREGTEAFF	TGCGCCAGCAAAAGGGAGGGGACTGAAGCTTTCTTT
TRBV9	NA	NA	TRBJ2-1	CASSPLNTIYNEQFF	TGTGCCAGCAGCCCTCTGAACACGATCTACAATGAGCAGTTCTTC
TRBV20-1	NA	NA	TRBJ2-3	CSVRVGDTQYF	TGCAGTGTTAGAGTCGGAGATACGCAGTATTTT
TRBV7-2	NA	NA	TRBJ2-7	CASSLVLGRGFSEQYF	TGTGCCAGCAGCTTAGTGCTCGGACGGGGTTTCTCCGAGCAGTACTTC
TRBV6-5	TRBD1	NA	TRBJ2-7	CASSYLRQGVPYEQYF	TGTGCCAGCAGTTACCTCCGACAGGGGGTTCCCTACGAGCAGTACTTC
TRBV21-1	NA	NA	TRBJ2-7	CAVPGHKAFGSYEQYF	TGTGCCGTACCGGGACATAAAGCCTTTGGGTCCTACGAGCAGTACTTC
TRBV5-1	TRBD2	NA	TRBJ2-5	CASSKLTSGQETQYF	TGCGCCAGCAGCAAGCTAACTAGCGGCCAAGAGACCCAGTACTTC
TRBV7-8	TRBD2	NA	TRBJ2-3	CASSLRGGFTDTQYF	TGTGCCAGCAGCTTACGGGGGGGCTTCACAGATACGCAGTATTTT
TRBV6-1	NA	NA	TRBJ2-5	CASSELQETQYF	TGTGCCAGCAGTGAACTTCAAGAGACCCAGTACTTC
TRBV15	TRBD1	NA	TRBJ2-7	CATSREGTGPYEQYF	TGTGCCACCAGCAGAGAAGGGACAGGTCCCTACGAGCAGTACTTC
TRBV11-2	NA	NA	TRBJ2-2	CASSPPGITTGELFF	TGTGCCAGCAGCCCTCCGGGGATAACGACCGGGGAGCTGTTTTTT
TRBV28	TRBD1	NA	TRBJ2-7	CASRGQGASYEQYF	TGTGCCAGCAGGGGGCAGGGGGCATCCTACGAGCAGTACTTC
TRBV10-3	NA	once	TRBJ1-4	CAISAALAGVEKLFF	TGTGCCATCAGTGCGGCGTTGGCAGGGGTTGAAAAACTGTTTTTT
TRBV29-1	NA	NA	TRBJ2-7	CSAKTSSRSSYEQYF	TGCAGCGCTAAAACGTCCAGTAGGAGCTCCTACGAGCAGTACTTC
TRBV18	NA	NA	TRBJ2-1	CASSTSNEQFF	TGTGCCAGCTCAACTTCCAATGAGCAGTTCTTC
TRBV10-1	NA	NA	TRBJ2-3	CASSESSTRTDTQYF	TGCGCCAGCAGTGAGTCTAGCACCCGCACAGATACGCAGTATTTT
TRBV19	TRBD1	NA	TRBJ2-1	CASSMNRGNEQFF	TGTGCCAGTAGTATGAACAGGGGAAATGAGCAGTTCTTC
TRBV9	TRBD1	NA	TRBJ2-7	CASSVVDRGPYEQYF	TGTGCCAGCAGCGTAGTAGACAGGGGACCCTACGAGCAGTACTTC
TRBV4-3	NA	NA	TRBJ1-5	CASSQEAGGGNQPQHF	TGCGCCAGCAGCCAAGAGGCAGGAGGAGGCAATCAGCCCCAGCATTTT
TRBV19	TRBD1	NA	TRBJ1-1	CASTDDRDAEAFF	TGTGCCAGTACCGATGACAGGGATGCTGAAGCTTTCTTT
TRBV13	TRBD1	NA	TRBJ2-5	CASSDRRLQGAIGGVTQYF	TGTGCCAGCAGCGACCGTCGTTTACAGGGGGCGATTGGAGGGGTGACCCAGTACTTC
TRBV9	TRBD2	NA	TRBJ2-7	CASSVGLAGDVIGDEQYF	TGTGCCAGCAGCGTAGGACTAGCGGGAGACGTTATCGGGGACGAGCAGTACTTC
TRBV5-1	TRBD1	NA	TRBJ2-7	CASSGKTGISYEQYF	TGCGCCAGCAGCGGGAAGACAGGGATTTCCTACGAGCAGTACTTC
TRBV5-1	NA	once	TRBJ2-1	CASSADNSYNEQFF	TGCGCCAGCAGCGCCGACAACTCCTACAATGAGCAGTTCTTC
TRBV19	NA	once	TRBJ1-1	CASISTPGLNTEAFF	TGTGCCAGTATATCGACGCCCGGGTTGAACACTGAAGCTTTCTTT
TRBV7-2	TRBD2	NA	TRBJ2-1	CASSLGGRRGLARNEQFF	TGTGCCAGCAGCTTAGGTGGACGTCGAGGACTAGCGAGGAATGAGCAGTTCTTC
TRBV7-6	NA	NA	TRBJ2-7	CASSLDYSSYEQYF	TGTGCCAGCAGCTTAGATTATAGCTCCTACGAGCAGTACTTC
TRBV6-5	TRBD1	once	TRBJ1-5	CASSGQGWNQPQHF	TGTGCCAGCAGTGGACAGGGGTGGAATCAGCCCCAGCATTTT
TRBV11-2	NA	NA	TRBJ2-7	CASSLQQYYEQYF	TGTGCCAGCAGCTTACAACAGTACTACGAGCAGTACTTC
TRBV18	TRBD2	NA	TRBJ2-7	CASSPAGGQVQYF	TGTGCCAGCTCACCCGCGGGGGGGCAAGTGCAGTACTTC
TRBV5-1	NA	NA	TRBJ1-2	CASSLGDAGGANTF	TGCGCCAGCAGCTTGGGCGACGCGGGGGGCGCAAACACCTTC
TRBV10-3	NA	NA	TRBJ2-1	CAIGLDYNEQFF	TGTGCCATAGGACTGGACTACAATGAGCAGTTCTTC
TRBV23-1	NA	NA	TRBJ2-7	CASSQCRRDSSYEQYF	TGCGCCAGCAGTCAATGTCGGCGGGACAGCTCCTACGAGCAGTACTTC
TRBV7-9	TRBD1	few	TRBJ1-2	CASSSDRSYGYTF	TGTGCCAGCAGCTCGGACAGGAGCTATGGCTACACCTTC
TRBV2	NA	NA	TRBJ1-4	CASSERARGEKLFF	TGTGCCAGCAGTGAGAGGGCGCGTGGGGAAAAACTGTTTTTT
TRBV7-2	TRBD1	NA	TRBJ2-5	CASSGGTGGGQETQYF	TGTGCCAGCAGCGGGGGGACAGGGGGTGGCCAAGAGACCCAGTACTTC
TRBV10-3	TRBD1	NA	TRBJ1-2	CAISEGQDNYGYTF	TGTGCCATCAGTGAGGGACAGGATAACTATGGCTACACCTTC
TRBV5-1	TRBD1	NA	TRBJ1-1	CASSLEPQGANTEAFF	TGCGCCAGCAGCTTGGAGCCGCAGGGGGCTAACACTGAAGCTTTCTTT
TRBV15	TRBD2	NA	TRBJ2-1	CATSSVAGGVNEQFF	TGTGCCACCAGCAGTGTAGCGGGGGGGGTCAATGAGCAGTTCTTC
TRBV30	NA	NA	TRBJ2-5	CAWVRAGQETQYF	TGTGCCTGGGTACGAGCGGGTCAAGAGACCCAGTACTTC
TRBV13	TRBD1	NA	TRBJ1-4	CASSWPTGNNEKLFF	TGTGCCAGCAGCTGGCCGACAGGGAATAATGAAAAACTGTTTTTT
TRBV11-2	NA	NA	TRBJ2-7	CASSLATGHLTYEQYF	TGTGCCAGCAGCTTAGCCACGGGACATTTGACCTACGAGCAGTACTTC
TRBV7-9	TRBD2	NA	TRBJ2-5	CASSLVGSGAGETQYF	TGTGCCAGCAGCTTAGTAGGTAGCGGGGCGGGGGAGACCCAGTACTTC
TRBV19	NA	once	TRBJ1-5	CASSYTQNSNQPQHF	TGTGCCAGTAGTTATACACAAAATAGCAATCAGCCCCAGCATTTT
TRBV18	NA	few	TRBJ1-6	CASSSRRNSPLHF	TGTGCCAGCTCAAGCAGGAGGAATTCACCCCTCCACTTT
TRBV28	NA	NA	TRBJ2-7	CASSLPSPGYEQYF	TGTGCCAGCAGTTTACCTTCCCCGGGGTACGAGCAGTACTTC
TRBV19	NA	few	TRBJ2-1	CASSPGFDEQFF	TGTGCCAGTAGCCCGGGGTTTGATGAGCAGTTCTTC